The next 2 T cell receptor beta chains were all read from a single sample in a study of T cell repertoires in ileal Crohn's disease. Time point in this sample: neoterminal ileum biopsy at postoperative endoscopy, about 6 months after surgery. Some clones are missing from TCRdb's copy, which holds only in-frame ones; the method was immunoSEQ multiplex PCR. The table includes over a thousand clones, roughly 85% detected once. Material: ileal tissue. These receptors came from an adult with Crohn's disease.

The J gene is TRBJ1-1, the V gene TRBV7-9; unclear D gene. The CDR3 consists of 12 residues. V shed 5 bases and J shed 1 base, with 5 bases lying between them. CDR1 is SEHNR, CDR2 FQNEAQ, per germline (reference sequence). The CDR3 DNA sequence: TGTGCCAGCAGCCAAACGAACACTGAAGCTTTCTTT. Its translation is CASSQTNTEAFF.

The DNA for the CDR3 is TGTGCCAGCAGTAGCGCCTATGGCTACACCTTC. Translating gives CASSSAYGYTF. This chain links TRBV6-6 with TRBJ1-2; D is uncertain. Deletions cut 5 bases from V and 4 bases from J, with 5 bases between. Germline lookup yields CDR1 MNHNY and CDR2 SVGAGI (reference sequence). The CDR3 sequence is 11 residues long.